A selection of T cell receptor beta chains follows, all from one sample in a study of CD8+ T cells in alopecia areata. Profiled with immunoSEQ multiplex PCR; TCRdb holds only in-frame clones, not every one. The sample shows roughly 170,000 clones, 50% to 60% of them seen only once. Sequenced material: CD4+ T cells sorted from blood, taken at week 0. The source of these receptors is a human donor with alopecia areata. Both conserved end residues are part of each CDR3. D genes are given only for firm matches. Size is stated for part of the rows, as once, few or many counts, or as a class when the clone is expanded.

d_call j_call clone_size v_call cdr3_nt cdr3_aa
. TRBJ1-6 . TRBV6-5 TGTGCCAGCAGTTACAACCGGGACGGTAATTCACCCCTCCACTTT CASSYNRDGNSPLHF
TRBD2 TRBJ2-3 . TRBV4-2 TGTGCCAGCAGCCACCGGCGGGGACTAGCGGGGCACACAGATACGCAGTATTTT CASSHRRGLAGHTDTQYF
. TRBJ2-5 . TRBV6-1 TGTGCCAGCAGTGAACAAGAGACCCAGTACTTC CASSEQETQYF
. TRBJ2-7 . TRBV29-1 TGCAGCGTTGTTTGGGGAATCGGGTACGAGCAGTACTTC CSVVWGIGYEQYF
. TRBJ2-2 . TRBV18 TGTGCCAGCTCACCACCTGAGAAGTCCGCCGGGGAGCTGTTTTTT CASSPPEKSAGELFF
. TRBJ2-3 . TRBV7-9 TGTGCCAGCAGCTTATCTATCACAGATACGCAGTATTTT CASSLSITDTQYF
TRBD1 TRBJ2-4 . TRBV5-1 TGCGCCAGCAGCAGCAGGGACAGGGGAGCCAAAAACATTCAGTACTTC CASSSRDRGAKNIQYF
. TRBJ1-2 . TRBV2 TGTGCCAGCAGTGGAGACCCCTCGGCTAACTATGGCTACACCTTC CASSGDPSANYGYTF
. TRBJ1-2 . TRBV6-6 TGTGCCAGCAGTCTGAATGCCCAGGCGGGGGGCCTAGGCTACACCTTC CASSLNAQAGGLGYTF
TRBD1 TRBJ2-7 . TRBV29-1 TGCAGCGTTGCGGGACAGAGCTACGAGCAGTACTTC CSVAGQSYEQYF
. TRBJ1-2 . TRBV19 TGTGCCAGTAGACGTCAGAGGGAAGGCTACACCTTC CASRRQREGYTF
. TRBJ1-1 . TRBV2 TGTGCCAGCAGTGAATTAGAGAACACTGAAGCTTTCTTT CASSELENTEAFF
TRBD1 TRBJ1-1 few TRBV29-1 TGCAGCGTAGGGACAGGACTTCCGACTGAAGCTTTCTTT CSVGTGLPTEAFF
. TRBJ1-1 . TRBV5-6 TGTGCCAGCAGTTTCACAGATCTCGTTTTCTTT CASSFTDLVFF
. TRBJ2-5 . TRBV5-6 TGTGCCAGCAGCTTGCCTGCCCAAGAGACCCAGTACTTC CASSLPAQETQYF